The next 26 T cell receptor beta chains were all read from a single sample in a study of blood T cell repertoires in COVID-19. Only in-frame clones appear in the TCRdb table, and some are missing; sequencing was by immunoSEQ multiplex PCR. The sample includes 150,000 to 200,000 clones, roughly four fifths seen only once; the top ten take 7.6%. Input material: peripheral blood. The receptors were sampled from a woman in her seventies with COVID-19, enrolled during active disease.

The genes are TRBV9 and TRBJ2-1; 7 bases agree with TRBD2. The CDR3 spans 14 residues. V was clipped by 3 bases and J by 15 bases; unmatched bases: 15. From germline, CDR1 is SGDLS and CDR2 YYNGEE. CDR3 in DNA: TGTGCCAGCAGCGGGCCAACTAGCGCGCGAGCACTGTTCTTC. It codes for CASSGPTSARALFF.

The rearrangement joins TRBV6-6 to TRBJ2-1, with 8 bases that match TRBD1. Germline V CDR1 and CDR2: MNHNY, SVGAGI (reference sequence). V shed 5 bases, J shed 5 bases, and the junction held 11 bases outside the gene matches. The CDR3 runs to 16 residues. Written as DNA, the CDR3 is TGTGCCAGCAGTCACAGGGACAGGCGGAAGAACAATGAGCAGTTCTTC. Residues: CASSHRDRRKNNEQFF.

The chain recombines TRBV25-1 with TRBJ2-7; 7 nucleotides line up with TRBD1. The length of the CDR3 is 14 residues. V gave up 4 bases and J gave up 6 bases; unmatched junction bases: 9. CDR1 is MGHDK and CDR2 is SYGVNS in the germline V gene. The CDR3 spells CASSGFTGVSEQYF. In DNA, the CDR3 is TGTGCCAGCAGTGGTTTTACAGGGGTTAGCGAGCAGTACTTC.

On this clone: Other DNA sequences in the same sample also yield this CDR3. CDR3 coding DNA: TGTGCCAGCTCACCACCCTCCCCGCGGGCCACAGATACGCAGTATTTT. It codes for CASSPPSPRATDTQYF. The rearrangement uses TRBV18 and TRBJ2-3; D might be TRBD2 (5 bases). Between the trimmed V and J ends, which lost 0 bases and 2 bases, there was a span of 12 bases. The germline V gene encodes CDR1 KGHSH and CDR2 LQKENI. The length of the CDR3 is 16 residues.

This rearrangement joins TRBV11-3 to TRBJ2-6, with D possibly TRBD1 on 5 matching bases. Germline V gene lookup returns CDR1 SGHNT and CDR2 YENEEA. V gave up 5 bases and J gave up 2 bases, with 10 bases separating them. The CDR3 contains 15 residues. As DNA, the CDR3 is TGTGCCAGCAGCCCAGACAGTACTGGGGCCAACGTCCTGACTTTC. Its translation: CASSPDSTGANVLTF.

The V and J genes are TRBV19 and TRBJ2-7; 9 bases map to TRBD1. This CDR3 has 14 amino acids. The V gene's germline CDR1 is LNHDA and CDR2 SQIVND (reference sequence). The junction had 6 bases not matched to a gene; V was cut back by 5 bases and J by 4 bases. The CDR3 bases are TGTGCCAGTAGTGGGGGACAGGGAGCGTACGAGCAGTACTTC. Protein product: CASSGGQGAYEQYF.

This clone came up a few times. CDR3 amino acids: CATSDRGIQPQHF. CDR3 sequence (DNA): TGTGCCACCAGTGACAGGGGAATTCAGCCCCAGCATTTT. The rearrangement joins TRBV24-1 to TRBJ1-5, with a weak D call TRBD1 (6 bases). V was clipped by 4 bases and J by 6 bases, with 9 bases between them. In germline, CDR1 is KGHDR, CDR2 SFDVKD. The CDR3 extends over 13 amino acids.

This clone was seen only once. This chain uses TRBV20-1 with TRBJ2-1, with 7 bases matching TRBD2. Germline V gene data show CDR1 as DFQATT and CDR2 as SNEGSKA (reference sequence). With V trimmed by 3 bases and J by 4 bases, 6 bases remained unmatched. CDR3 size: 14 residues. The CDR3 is CSASYLAVYNEQFF. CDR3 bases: TGCAGTGCTAGTTACCTAGCGGTATACAATGAGCAGTTCTTC.

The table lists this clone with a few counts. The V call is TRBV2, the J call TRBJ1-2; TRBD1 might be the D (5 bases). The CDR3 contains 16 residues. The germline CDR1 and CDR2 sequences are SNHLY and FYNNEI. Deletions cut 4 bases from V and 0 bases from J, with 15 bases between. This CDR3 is CASSGGGAIPNYGYTF. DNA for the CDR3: TGTGCCAGCAGTGGGGGAGGGGCGATCCCTAACTATGGCTACACCTTC.

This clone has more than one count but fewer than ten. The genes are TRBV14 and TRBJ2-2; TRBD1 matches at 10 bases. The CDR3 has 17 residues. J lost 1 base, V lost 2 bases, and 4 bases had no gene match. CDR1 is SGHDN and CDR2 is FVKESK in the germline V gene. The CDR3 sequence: CASSQRRDRGNTGELFF. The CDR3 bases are TGTGCCAGCAGCCAACGTAGGGACAGGGGGAACACCGGGGAGCTGTTTTTT.

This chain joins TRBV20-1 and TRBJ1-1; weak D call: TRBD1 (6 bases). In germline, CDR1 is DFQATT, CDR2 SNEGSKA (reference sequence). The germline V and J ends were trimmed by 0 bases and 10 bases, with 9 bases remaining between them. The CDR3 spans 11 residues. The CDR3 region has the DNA TGCAGTGCTAGAGAAGGGGGGGCAGCTTTCTTT. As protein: CSAREGGAAFF.

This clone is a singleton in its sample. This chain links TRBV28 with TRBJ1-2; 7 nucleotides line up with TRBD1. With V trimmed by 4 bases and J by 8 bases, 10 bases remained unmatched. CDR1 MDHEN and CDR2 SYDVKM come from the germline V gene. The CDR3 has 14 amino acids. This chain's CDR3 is CASSSLQGRRGYTF. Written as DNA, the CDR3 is TGTGCCAGCAGTTCCTTACAGGGGCGTCGGGGCTACACCTTC.

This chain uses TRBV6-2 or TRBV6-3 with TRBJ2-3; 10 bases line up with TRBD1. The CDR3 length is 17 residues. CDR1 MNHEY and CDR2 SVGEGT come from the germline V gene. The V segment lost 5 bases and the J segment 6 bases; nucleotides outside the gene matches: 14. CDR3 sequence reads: CASSLPRQGAFGDTQYF. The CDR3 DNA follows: TGTGCCAGCAGTCTCCCCAGACAGGGGGCCTTCGGGGATACGCAGTATTTT.

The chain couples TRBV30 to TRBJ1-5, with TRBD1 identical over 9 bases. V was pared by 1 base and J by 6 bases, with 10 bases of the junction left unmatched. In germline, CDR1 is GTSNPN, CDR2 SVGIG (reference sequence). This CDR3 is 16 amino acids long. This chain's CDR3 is CAWSGSGTGNSQPQHF. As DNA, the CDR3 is TGTGCCTGGAGTGGATCCGGGACAGGGAATTCTCAGCCCCAGCATTTT.

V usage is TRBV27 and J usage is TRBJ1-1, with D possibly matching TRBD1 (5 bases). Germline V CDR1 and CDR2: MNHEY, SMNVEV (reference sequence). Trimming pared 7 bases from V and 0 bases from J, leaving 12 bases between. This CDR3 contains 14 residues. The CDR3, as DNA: TGTGCCAGCACCGCGACAGTTATGAACACTGAAGCTTTCTTT. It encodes CASTATVMNTEAFF.

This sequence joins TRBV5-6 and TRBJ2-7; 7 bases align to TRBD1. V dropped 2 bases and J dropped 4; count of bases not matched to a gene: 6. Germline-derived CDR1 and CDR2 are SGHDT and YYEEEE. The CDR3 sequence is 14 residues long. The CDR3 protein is CASSFGTEGYEQYF. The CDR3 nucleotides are TGTGCCAGCAGCTTCGGGACAGAGGGTTACGAGCAGTACTTC.

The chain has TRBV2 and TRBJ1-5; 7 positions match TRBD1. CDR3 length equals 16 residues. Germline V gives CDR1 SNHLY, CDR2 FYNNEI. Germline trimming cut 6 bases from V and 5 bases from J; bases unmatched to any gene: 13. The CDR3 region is CASSIGADRSYQPQHF. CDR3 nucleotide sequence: TGTGCCAGCAGCATTGGGGCGGACAGGTCTTATCAGCCCCAGCATTTT.

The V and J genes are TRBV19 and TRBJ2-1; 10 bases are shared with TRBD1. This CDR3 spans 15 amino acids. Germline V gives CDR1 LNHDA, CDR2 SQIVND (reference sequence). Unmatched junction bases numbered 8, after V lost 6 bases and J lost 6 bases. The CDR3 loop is CASRRQGALSNEQFF. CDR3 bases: TGTGCCAGTAGAAGACAGGGGGCGTTGAGCAATGAGCAGTTCTTC.

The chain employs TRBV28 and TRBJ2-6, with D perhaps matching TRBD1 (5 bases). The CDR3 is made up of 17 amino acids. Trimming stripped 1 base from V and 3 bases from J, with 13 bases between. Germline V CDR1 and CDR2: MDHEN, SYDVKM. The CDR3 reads CASSLSVAGRGANVLTF. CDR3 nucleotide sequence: TGTGCCAGCAGTTTATCGGTGGCAGGGCGTGGGGCCAACGTCCTGACTTTC. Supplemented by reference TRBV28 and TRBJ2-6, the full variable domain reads DVKVTQSSRYLVKRTGEKVFLECVQDMDHENMFWYRQDPGLGLRLIYFSYDVKMKEKGDIPEGYSVSREKKERFSLILESASTNQTSMYLCASSLSVAGRGANVLTFGAGSRLTVL.

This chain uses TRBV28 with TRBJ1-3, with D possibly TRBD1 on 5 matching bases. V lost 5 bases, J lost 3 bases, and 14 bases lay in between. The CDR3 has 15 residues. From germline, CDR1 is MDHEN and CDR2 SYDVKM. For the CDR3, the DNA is TGTGCCAGCAGTCCCCCAGGGAAAGGTGGAAACACCATATATTTT. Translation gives CASSPPGKGGNTIYF.

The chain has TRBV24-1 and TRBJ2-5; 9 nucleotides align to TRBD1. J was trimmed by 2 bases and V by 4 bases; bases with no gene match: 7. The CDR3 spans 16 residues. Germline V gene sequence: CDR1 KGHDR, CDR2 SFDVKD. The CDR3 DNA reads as TGTGCCACCAGTGACGGAGGACAGGGGAAACAAGAGACCCAGTACTTC. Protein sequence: CATSDGGQGKQETQYF.

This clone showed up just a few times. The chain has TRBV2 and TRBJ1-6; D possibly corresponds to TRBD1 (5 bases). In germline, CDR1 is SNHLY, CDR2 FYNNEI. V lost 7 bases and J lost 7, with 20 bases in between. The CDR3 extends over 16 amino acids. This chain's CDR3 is CASKVQGGERNSPLHF. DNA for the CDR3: TGTGCCAGCAAAGTCCAGGGAGGGGAGAGGAATTCACCCCTCCACTTT.

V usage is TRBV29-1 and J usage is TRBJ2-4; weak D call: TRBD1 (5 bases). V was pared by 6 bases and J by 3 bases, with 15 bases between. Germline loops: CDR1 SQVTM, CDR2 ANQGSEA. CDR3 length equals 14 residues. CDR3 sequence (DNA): TGCAGCGTCGCCCCGGACAAAAACAAAAACATTCAGTACTTC. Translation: CSVAPDKNKNIQYF. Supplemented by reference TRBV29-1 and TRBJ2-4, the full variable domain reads SAVISQKPSRDICQRGTSLTIQCQVDSQVTMMFWYRQQPGQSLTLIATANQGSEATYESGFVIDKFPISRPNLTFSTLTVSNMSPEDSSIYLCSVAPDKNKNIQYFGAGTRLSVL.

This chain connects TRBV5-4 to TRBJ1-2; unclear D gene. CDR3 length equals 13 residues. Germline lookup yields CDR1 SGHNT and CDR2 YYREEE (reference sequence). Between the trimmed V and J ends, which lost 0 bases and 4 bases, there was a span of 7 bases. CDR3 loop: CASSLERSYGYTF. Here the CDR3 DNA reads TGTGCCAGCAGCTTGGAGCGTAGCTATGGCTACACCTTC.

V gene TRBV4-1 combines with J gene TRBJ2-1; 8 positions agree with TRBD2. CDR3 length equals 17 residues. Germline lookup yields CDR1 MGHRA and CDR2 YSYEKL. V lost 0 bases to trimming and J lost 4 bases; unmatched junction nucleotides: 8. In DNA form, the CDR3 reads TGCGCCAGCAGCCAAGAGAGACCCGGGACTAGATACAATGAGCAGTTCTTC. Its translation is CASSQERPGTRYNEQFF.

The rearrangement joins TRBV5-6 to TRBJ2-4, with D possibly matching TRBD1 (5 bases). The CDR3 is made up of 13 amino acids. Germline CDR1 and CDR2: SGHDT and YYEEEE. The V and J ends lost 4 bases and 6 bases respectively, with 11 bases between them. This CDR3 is CASSPSQGNIQYF. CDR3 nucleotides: TGTGCCAGCAGCCCCTCCCAGGGAAACATTCAGTACTTC.